This TCR beta chain was documented in a study of shared clonotypes between healthy human individuals. For the study at large: CD4 naive and CD4 memory each took three plates per donor, while CD8 naive took two and CD8 memory one. Study observations and caveats: The generation probabilities recorded for non-shared clonotypes fell below those of clonotypes shared by all four donors.

This clone was seen a single time. Its target is unknown. Trimming left V 2 bases short and J 3 bases short, with 7 bases between. Germline-derived CDR1 and CDR2 are GTSNPN and SVGIG (reference sequence). This CDR3 is 13 amino acids long. Sequenced by immunoSEQ multiplex PCR; TCRdb stores in-frame clones only, minus some. This sample has some 2.1 million clones, with 85% to 95% found just once. The chain combines TRBV30 with TRBJ1-4; TRBD1 is a possible D gene (5 bases). The TCR sequence derives from a man aged 18 to 29 in good health. Sample: naive CD4+ T cells sorted from blood. Regarding subset: CD45RA+ positively selected. CDR3 nucleotide sequence: TGTGCCTGGAGTCAGGGCCCTAATGAAAAACTGTTTTTT. It codes for CAWSQGPNEKLFF.